A single T cell receptor (beta chain) is shown here with its context. One junction end does not reproduce the germline sequence, and a read error may be involved. This sample is drawn from a study of CD8+ T cells in alopecia areata. After isolation, RNA underwent reverse transcription to generate cDNA as the sequencing template. Produced via immunoSEQ multiplex PCR; TCRdb's table is partial and in-frame only. In the table there are about 5,900 clones, 50% to 70% of which are singletons. Treatment meaning: oral pan-JAK inhibitor, 5-10 mg twice daily. Collected material from alopecia areata patients comprised lesional scalp punch biopsies and peripheral blood. Per germline, CDR1 GTSNPN and CDR2 SVGIG (reference sequence). This CDR3 region has 14 residues.

This sample comprised skin, obtained at approximately week 30, from a patient treated with tofacitinib. This chain uses TRBV30 with TRBJ1-2, with D tentatively TRBD1 (6 bases). This clonotype originated in a human donor with alopecia areata. The CDR3 DNA reads as TGTGCCTGGAGAGGTGGGGGGGGCTATTATGGCCACACCTTC. Its translation is CAWRGGGGYYGHTF.